The 20 T cell receptor beta chains below all came from one sample that was sequenced in a study of neurological immune-mediated disorders (dated by TCRdb to the late 2010s). The receptor library was made with 5' RACE. The sequencing machine was an Illumina HiSeq 2500. TCRdb trimmed public reads at Q25 via fastp, called clones via MiXCR and kept in-frame beta chains. Each record represents a unique CDR3 protein, reported with the most common genes and DNA among its rows. In this sample the table shows under 90,000 distinct CDR3 sequences, roughly a tenth of which occur a single time. The ten biggest clones cover more than 9% of the sample. The time point label on this specimen signifies: longitudinal time-point 1 (baseline). Source material: PBMCs. These receptor sequences come from a man younger than 45 in good health.

In its sample, this clonotype was seen many times. The gene calls are TRBV11-3 and TRBJ2-2, with D uncertain. This CDR3 has 15 amino acids. V was shortened by 4 bases and J by 1 base, with 10 bases between the two germline ends. From germline, CDR1 is SGHNT and CDR2 YENEEA. Here the CDR3 reads CASSSLSGNTGELFF. DNA for the CDR3: TGTGCCAGCAGCTCTTTATCCGGGAACACCGGGGAGCTGTTTTTT.

This clonotype was observed many times. The CDR3 DNA reads as TGTGCCAGCAGTTTAGCGGGCTCCTCGGGGGATACGCAGTATTTT. This encodes CASSLAGSSGDTQYF. The rearrangement joins TRBV28 to TRBJ2-3, with a tentative D call TRBD2 (5 bases). V shed 2 bases and J shed 6 bases, with 15 bases lying between them. Per germline, CDR1 MDHEN and CDR2 SYDVKM. This CDR3 spans 15 amino acids.

This clonotype was observed at least ten times. The rearrangement joins TRBV29-1 to TRBJ2-7; 7 bases are shared with TRBD1. With V trimmed by 4 bases and J by 4 bases, 7 bases remained unmatched. Germline lookup yields CDR1 SQVTM and CDR2 ANQGSEA. There are 13 residues in the CDR3. CDR3 protein: CSVVSGTAYEQYF. The CDR3 bases are TGCAGCGTTGTATCCGGGACAGCTTACGAGCAGTACTTC.

This clonotype has at least ten counts. V and J are TRBV14 and TRBJ2-5; D unclear. V lost 1 base and J 5 bases, leaving 5 bases between the germline ends. In germline, CDR1 is SGHDN, CDR2 FVKESK. CDR3 size: 12 residues. In nucleotides, the CDR3 is TGTGCCAGCAGCCAAGTCTCGGAGACCCAGTACTTC. This codes for CASSQVSETQYF. Variable domain in full (rest from reference TRBV14 and TRBJ2-5): EAGVTQFPSHSVIEKGQTVTLRCDPISGHDNLYWYRRVMGKEIKFLLHFVKESKQDESGMPNNRFLAERTGGTYSTLKVQPAELEDSGVYFCASSQVSETQYFGPGTRLLVL.

This clonotype occurred many times. V is TRBV5-1 and J is TRBJ2-6; D may match TRBD1 or TRBD2 (5 bases each). Deletions cut 4 bases from V and 2 bases from J, with 13 bases between. This CDR3 has 16 amino acids. Germline V lookup: CDR1 SGHRS, CDR2 YFSETQ. The CDR3 bases are TGCGCCAGCAGCCCGGGGACCGATCCTGGGGCCAACGTCCTGACTTTC. It is translated as CASSPGTDPGANVLTF.

V usage is TRBV7-9 and J usage is TRBJ2-7; TRBD2 agrees at 11 bases. Germline CDR1 SEHNR, CDR2 FQNEAQ (reference sequence). This CDR3 spans 15 amino acids. Trimming cost V 5 bases and J 2 bases; bases outside gene matches: 5. Written as DNA, the CDR3 is TGTGCCAGCAGCACGACTAGCGGGAAGACCTACGAGCAGTACTTC. Protein product: CASSTTSGKTYEQYF.

This clonotype appeared many times. J is TRBJ1-5 and V is TRBV20-1; no firm D call. Between the trimmed V and J ends, which lost 5 bases and 0 bases, there was a span of 14 bases. The CDR3 contains 15 residues. From germline, CDR1 is DFQATT and CDR2 SNEGSKA (reference sequence). The CDR3 DNA is TGCAGTGCTCCCCCATGGGGAGATAGCAATCAGCCCCAGCATTTT. Protein sequence: CSAPPWGDSNQPQHF.

This clonotype was recorded at least ten times. The V gene is TRBV28, the J gene TRBJ1-5, with 10 bases that match TRBD1. The CDR3 consists of 14 residues. Trimming took 3 bases from V and 7 from J; bases not matched to a gene: 3. Germline assignment: CDR1 MDHEN and CDR2 SYDVKM. The CDR3 coding sequence is TGTGCCAGCAGTTTCGGGACAGGGGTACAGCCCCAGCATTTT. Amino acids: CASSFGTGVQPQHF.

This clonotype was seen repeatedly, ten times or more. The chain employs TRBV29-1 and TRBJ1-1; D is unresolved. V was pared by 4 bases and J by 1 base, with 7 bases between. Germline-derived CDR1 and CDR2 are SQVTM and ANQGSEA. The CDR3 extends over 12 amino acids. The CDR3 sequence is CSVVEENTEAFF. DNA for the CDR3: TGCAGCGTTGTTGAGGAGAACACTGAAGCTTTCTTT.

This clonotype was recorded many times. The chain employs TRBV27 and TRBJ1-6; D unresolved. Trimming removed 7 bases at V and 3 bases at J, with 10 bases between. The germline V gene has CDR1 MNHEY and CDR2 SMNVEV (reference sequence). The CDR3 is made up of 14 amino acids. The CDR3 reads CASTRAVYNSPLHF. DNA for the CDR3: TGTGCCAGCACCCGCGCGGTCTATAATTCACCCCTCCACTTT.

This clonotype was picked up many times. The chain is built from TRBV27 and TRBJ1-2; a possible D gene is TRBD1 (5 bases). This CDR3 region has 11 residues. V lost 6 bases to trimming and J lost 4 bases, with 6 bases between them. Germline values: CDR1 MNHEY, CDR2 SMNVEV (reference sequence). The CDR3 DNA reads TGTGCCAGCAGCCAGGGCTATGGCTACACCTTC. Translating it yields CASSQGYGYTF.

This clonotype was detected many times. The germline gene is not matched at one end of the junction; a read error may be the cause. The chain has TRBV30 and TRBJ2-7; 11 bases line up with TRBD2. The CDR3 sequence is 14 residues long. From germline, CDR1 is GTSNPN and CDR2 SVGIG (reference sequence). CDR3: CAWSHSGRAVEQYF. The CDR3 DNA follows: TGTGCCTGGAGTCATAGCGGGAGGGCTGTCGAGCAGTACTTT. Together with reference TRBV30 and TRBJ2-7, the CDR3 gives the full variable domain: SQTIHQWPATLVQPVGSPLSLECTVEGTSNPNLYWYRQAAGRGLQLLFYSVGIGQISSEVPQNLSASRPQDRQFILSSKKLLLSDSGFYLCAWSHSGRAVEQYFGPGTRLTVT.

This clonotype was recorded at least ten times. The chain joins TRBV20-1 to TRBJ2-1, with 9 bases lining up with TRBD2. The germline V gene encodes CDR1 DFQATT and CDR2 SNEGSKA (reference sequence). The trim removed 3 bases at V and 6 bases at J, leaving 12 bases unmatched. This CDR3 contains 16 residues. The CDR3 loop is CSARGYSGSRVNEQFF. The CDR3 nucleotides read TGCAGTGCTAGGGGCTATAGCGGGAGCAGGGTCAATGAGCAGTTCTTC.

This clonotype was seen at least ten times. The rearrangement joins TRBV21-1 to TRBJ2-5; the table's D call, TRBD1, has no DNA check behind it. TRBV21-1 is a listed pseudogene. The CDR3 length is 16 residues. Here the CDR3 reads CASSARSPRLQETQYF. CDR3 DNA sequence: TGTGCCAGCAGCGCCCGGAGCCCCAGGCTACAAGAGACCCAGTACTTC.

This clonotype occurred many times. DNA for the CDR3: TGTGCCAGCAGCCCTCATATGAACACTGAAGCTTTCTTT. Translated, it gives CASSPHMNTEAFF. This chain links TRBV12-3 or TRBV12-4 with TRBJ1-1; D remains ambiguous. The CDR3 sequence is 13 residues long. The V end was cut by 6 bases, the J end by 0 bases, with 8 bases between.

Many counts were recorded for this clonotype. V gene TRBV6-5 combines with J gene TRBJ2-4; possibly TRBD1 for D (5 bases). Germline values: CDR1 MNHEY, CDR2 SVGAGI. Trimming left V 2 bases short and J 1 base short, with 12 bases between. The CDR3 spans 16 residues. The CDR3 loop is CASSYTSTGAKNIQYF. The CDR3 region has the DNA TGTGCCAGCAGTTACACGTCCACAGGTGCCAAAAACATTCAGTACTTC.

Many counts were recorded for this clonotype. The chain employs TRBV5-1 and TRBJ2-1; D is tentatively TRBD1 or TRBD2 (8 bases each). V was clipped by 3 bases and J by 10 bases, with 23 bases between them. The CDR3 is 16 amino acids. Germline V lookup: CDR1 SGHRS, CDR2 YFSETQ. CDR3 loop: CASSWTGFRASGEQFF. The CDR3 DNA sequence: TGCGCCAGCAGCTGGACAGGGTTTAGGGCTAGCGGGGAGCAGTTCTTC.

This clonotype occurred many times. This sequence joins TRBV29-1 and TRBJ2-3; D not resolved. There are 11 residues in the CDR3. CDR1 is SQVTM, CDR2 ANQGSEA, per germline. The V gene lost 6 bases and the J gene lost 2 bases, with 6 bases spanning the gap. The CDR3 nucleotides are TGCAGCGTGACGGCCACAGATACGCAGTATTTT. Translation: CSVTATDTQYF.

This clonotype was counted at least ten times. The chain has TRBV27 and TRBJ2-1, with 11 bases identical to TRBD2. Trimming cost V 5 bases and J 8 bases; bases outside gene matches: 11. The CDR3 extends over 16 amino acids. The germline V gene encodes CDR1 MNHEY and CDR2 SMNVEV (reference sequence). The CDR3 DNA sequence: TGTGCCAGCAGTCCTCTCGTTAGCGGGAGGGCCCATGAGCAGTTCTTC. Translating gives CASSPLVSGRAHEQFF.

This clonotype was found many times. This chain connects TRBV29-1 to TRBJ2-3; 12 bases map to TRBD2. The germline V gene encodes CDR1 SQVTM and CDR2 ANQGSEA. The V and J ends lost 4 bases and 5 bases, in that order; junction bases with no gene match: 1. The CDR3 extends over 13 amino acids. The CDR3 protein is CSVGLAGVDTQYF. The CDR3 nucleotides are TGCAGCGTTGGACTAGCGGGAGTAGATACGCAGTATTTT.